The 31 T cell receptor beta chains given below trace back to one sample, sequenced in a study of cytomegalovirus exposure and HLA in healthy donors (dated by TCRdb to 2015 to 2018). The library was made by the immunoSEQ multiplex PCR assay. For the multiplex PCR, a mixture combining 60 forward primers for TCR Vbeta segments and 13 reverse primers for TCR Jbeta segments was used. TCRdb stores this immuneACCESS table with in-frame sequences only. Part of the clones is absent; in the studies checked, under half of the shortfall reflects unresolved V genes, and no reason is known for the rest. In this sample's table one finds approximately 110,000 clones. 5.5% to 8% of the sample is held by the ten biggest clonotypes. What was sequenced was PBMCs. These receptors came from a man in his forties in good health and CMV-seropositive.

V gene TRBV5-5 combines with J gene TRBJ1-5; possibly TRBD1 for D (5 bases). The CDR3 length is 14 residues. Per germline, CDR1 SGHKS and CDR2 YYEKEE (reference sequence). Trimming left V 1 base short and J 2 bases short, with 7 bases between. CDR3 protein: CASSLKGGNQPQHF. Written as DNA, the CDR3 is TGTGCCAGCAGCTTGAAAGGGGGCAATCAGCCCCAGCATTTT.

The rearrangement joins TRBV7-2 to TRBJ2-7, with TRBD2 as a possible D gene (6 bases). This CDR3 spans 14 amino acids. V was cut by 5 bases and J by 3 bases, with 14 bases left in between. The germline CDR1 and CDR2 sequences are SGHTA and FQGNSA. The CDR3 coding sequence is TGTGCCAGCAGCGCCCGACTAGTCTTCTACGAGCAGTACTTC. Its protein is CASSARLVFYEQYF.

CDR3 residues: CASSQEIGSTGELFF. As DNA, the CDR3 is TGCGCCAGCAGCCAAGAAATTGGCTCGACCGGGGAGCTGTTTTTT. This rearrangement joins TRBV4-3 to TRBJ2-2, with no clear D. The V and J ends lost 0 bases and 5 bases respectively, with 10 bases between them. The CDR3 has 15 amino acids. CDR1 LGHNA and CDR2 YSLEER come from the germline V gene.

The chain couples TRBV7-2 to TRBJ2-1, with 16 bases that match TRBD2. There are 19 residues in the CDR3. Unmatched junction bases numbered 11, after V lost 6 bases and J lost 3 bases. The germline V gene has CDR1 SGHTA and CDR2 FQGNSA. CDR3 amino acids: CASRGPGLAGGPGYNEQFF. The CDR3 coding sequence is TGTGCCAGCAGGGGTCCGGGACTAGCGGGAGGGCCGGGCTACAATGAGCAGTTCTTC.

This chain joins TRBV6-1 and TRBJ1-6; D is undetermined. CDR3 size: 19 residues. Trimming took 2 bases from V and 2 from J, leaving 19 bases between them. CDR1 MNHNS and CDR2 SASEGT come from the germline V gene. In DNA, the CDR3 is TGTGCCAGCAGTGAACCCCCTTTAGCGAGACTTACCTATAATTCACCCCTCCACTTT. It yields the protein CASSEPPLARLTYNSPLHF.

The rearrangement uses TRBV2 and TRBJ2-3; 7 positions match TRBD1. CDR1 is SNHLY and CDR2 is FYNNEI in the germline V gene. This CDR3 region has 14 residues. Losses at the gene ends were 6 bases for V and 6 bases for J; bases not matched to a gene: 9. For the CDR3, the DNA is TGTGCCAGCAGGCGAGCGACAGGGATTGATACGCAGTATTTT. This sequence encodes CASRRATGIDTQYF.

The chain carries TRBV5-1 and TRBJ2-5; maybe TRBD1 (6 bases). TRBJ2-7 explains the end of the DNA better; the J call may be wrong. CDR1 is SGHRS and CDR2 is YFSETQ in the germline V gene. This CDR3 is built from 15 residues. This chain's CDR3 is CASSGTGHPDYEQYF. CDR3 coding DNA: TGCGCCAGCAGCGGAACGGGACACCCCGACTACGAGCAGTACTTC.

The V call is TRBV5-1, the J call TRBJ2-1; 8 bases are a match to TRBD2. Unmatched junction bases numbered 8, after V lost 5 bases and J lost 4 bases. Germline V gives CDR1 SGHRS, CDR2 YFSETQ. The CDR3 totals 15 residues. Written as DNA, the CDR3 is TGCGCCAGCAGAGATCCGGGACTAGTATACAATGAGCAGTTCTTC. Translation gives CASRDPGLVYNEQFF.

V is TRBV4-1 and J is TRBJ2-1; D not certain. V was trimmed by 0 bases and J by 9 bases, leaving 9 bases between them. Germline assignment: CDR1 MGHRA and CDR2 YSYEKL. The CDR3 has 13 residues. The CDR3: CASSQERRIEQFF. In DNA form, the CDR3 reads TGCGCCAGCAGCCAAGAGCGAAGAATTGAGCAGTTCTTC.

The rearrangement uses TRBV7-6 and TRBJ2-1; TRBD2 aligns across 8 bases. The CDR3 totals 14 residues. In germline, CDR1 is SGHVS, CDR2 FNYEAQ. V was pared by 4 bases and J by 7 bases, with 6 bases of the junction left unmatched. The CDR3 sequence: CASSSIAGRNEQFF. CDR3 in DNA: TGTGCCAGCAGCTCTATAGCGGGACGAAATGAGCAGTTCTTC.

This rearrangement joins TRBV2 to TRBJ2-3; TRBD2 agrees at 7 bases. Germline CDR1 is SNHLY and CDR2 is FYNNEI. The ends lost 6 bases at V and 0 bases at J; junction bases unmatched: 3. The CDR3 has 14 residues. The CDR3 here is CASRLAISTDTQYF. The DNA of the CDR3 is TGTGCCAGCAGACTAGCGATCAGCACAGATACGCAGTATTTT.

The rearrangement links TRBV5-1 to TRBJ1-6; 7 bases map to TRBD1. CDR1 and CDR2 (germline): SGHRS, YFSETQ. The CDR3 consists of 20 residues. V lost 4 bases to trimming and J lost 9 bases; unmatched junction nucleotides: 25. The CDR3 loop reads CASSLLPGQLRRWGGSPLHF. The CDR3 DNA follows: TGCGCCAGCAGCCTACTACCGGGACAGCTCAGGAGATGGGGAGGTTCACCCCTCCACTTT. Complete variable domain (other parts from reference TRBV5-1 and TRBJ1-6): KAGVTQTPRYLIKTRGQQVTLSCSPISGHRSVSWYQQTPGQGLQFLFEYFSETQRNKGNFPGRFSGRQFSNSRSEMNVSTLELGDSALYLCASSLLPGQLRRWGGSPLHFGNGTRLTVT.

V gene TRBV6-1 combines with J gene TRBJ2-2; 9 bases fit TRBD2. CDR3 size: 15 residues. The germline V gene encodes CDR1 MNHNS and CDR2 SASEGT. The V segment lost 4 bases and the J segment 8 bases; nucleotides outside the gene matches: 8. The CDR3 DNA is TGTGCCAGCAGTGTTATAGCGGGAGTCTCGGGGGAGCTGTTTTTT. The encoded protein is CASSVIAGVSGELFF.

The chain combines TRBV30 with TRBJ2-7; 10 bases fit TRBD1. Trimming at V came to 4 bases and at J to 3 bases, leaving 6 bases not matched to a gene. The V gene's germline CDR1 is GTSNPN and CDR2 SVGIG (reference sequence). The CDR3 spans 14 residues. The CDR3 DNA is TGTGCCTGGACCCCCGGGACAGGGGACTACGAGCAGTACTTC. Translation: CAWTPGTGDYEQYF.

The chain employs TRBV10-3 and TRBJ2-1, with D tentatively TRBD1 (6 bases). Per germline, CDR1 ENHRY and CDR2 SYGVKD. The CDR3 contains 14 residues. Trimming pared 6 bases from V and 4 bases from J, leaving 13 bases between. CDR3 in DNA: TGTGCCATCAGGGGGACAAGCTTGTACAATGAGCAGTTCTTC. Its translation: CAIRGTSLYNEQFF.

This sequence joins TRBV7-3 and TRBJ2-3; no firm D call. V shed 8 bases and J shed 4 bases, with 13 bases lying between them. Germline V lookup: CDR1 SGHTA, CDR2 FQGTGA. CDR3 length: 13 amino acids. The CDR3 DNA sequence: TGTGCCAGCGCAGCGAACGAAGCAGATACGCAGTATTTT. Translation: CASAANEADTQYF.

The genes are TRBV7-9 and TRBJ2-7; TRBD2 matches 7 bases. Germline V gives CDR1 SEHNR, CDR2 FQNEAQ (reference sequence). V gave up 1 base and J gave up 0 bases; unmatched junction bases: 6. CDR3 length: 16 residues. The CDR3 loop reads CASSLESGGSSYEQYF. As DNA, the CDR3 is TGTGCCAGCAGCTTAGAAAGCGGCGGGAGCTCCTACGAGCAGTACTTC.

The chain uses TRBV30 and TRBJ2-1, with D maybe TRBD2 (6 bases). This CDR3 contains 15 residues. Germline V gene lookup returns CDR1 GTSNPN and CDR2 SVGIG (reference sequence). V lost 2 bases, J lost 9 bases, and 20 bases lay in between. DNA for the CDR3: TGTGCCTGGAGTCTCCGACTAGGAGCGGGCAGTGAGCAGTTCTTC. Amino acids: CAWSLRLGAGSEQFF.

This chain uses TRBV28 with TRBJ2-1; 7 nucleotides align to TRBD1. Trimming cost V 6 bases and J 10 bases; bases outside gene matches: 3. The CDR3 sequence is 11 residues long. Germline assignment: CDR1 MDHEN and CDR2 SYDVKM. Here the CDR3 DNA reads TGTGCCAGCAGCCCGGACAGGGAGCAGTTCTTC. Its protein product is CASSPDREQFF.

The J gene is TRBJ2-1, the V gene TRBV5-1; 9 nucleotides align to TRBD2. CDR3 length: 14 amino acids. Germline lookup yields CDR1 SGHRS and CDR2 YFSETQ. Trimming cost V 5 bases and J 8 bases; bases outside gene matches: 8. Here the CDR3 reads CASSLPSGTDEQFF. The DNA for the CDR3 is TGCGCCAGCAGTTTGCCTAGCGGGACAGATGAGCAGTTCTTC.

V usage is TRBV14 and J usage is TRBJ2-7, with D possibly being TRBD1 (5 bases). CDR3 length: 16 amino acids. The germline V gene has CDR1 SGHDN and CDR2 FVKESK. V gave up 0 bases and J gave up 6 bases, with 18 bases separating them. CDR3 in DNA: TGTGCCAGCAGCCAAGATAGCTTGGCAGGGTTGCGCGAGCAGTACTTC. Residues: CASSQDSLAGLREQYF.

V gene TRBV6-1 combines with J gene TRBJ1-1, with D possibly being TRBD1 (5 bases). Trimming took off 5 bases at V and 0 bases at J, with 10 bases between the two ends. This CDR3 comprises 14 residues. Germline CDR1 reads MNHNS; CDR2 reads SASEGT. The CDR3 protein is CASSFGGVNTEAFF. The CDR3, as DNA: TGTGCCAGCAGTTTTGGGGGGGTGAACACTGAAGCTTTCTTT.

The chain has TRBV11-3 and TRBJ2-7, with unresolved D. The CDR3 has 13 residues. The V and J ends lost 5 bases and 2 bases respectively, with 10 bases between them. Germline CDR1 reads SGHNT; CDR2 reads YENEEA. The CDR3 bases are TGTGCCAGCAGCATAAGCGAGACCTACGAGCAGTACTTC. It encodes CASSISETYEQYF.

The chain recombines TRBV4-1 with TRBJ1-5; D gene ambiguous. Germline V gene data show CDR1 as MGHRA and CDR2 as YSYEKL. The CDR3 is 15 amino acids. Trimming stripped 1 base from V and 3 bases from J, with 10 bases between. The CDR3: CASSQVSQANQPQHF. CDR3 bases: TGCGCCAGCAGCCAAGTTTCTCAAGCCAATCAGCCCCAGCATTTT.

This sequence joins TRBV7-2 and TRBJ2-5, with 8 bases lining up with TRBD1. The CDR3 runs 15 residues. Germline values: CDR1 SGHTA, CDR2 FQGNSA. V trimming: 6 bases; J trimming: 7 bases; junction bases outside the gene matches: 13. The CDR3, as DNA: TGTGCCAGCAGTCCGACCGGGACAGGAAGGGGGACCCAGTACTTC. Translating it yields CASSPTGTGRGTQYF.

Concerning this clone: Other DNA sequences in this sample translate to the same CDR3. The CDR3 nucleotides are TGTGCCAGCAGCGTAGGGACAGGGGTCGCAGATACGCAGTATTTT. Translation: CASSVGTGVADTQYF. This chain connects TRBV9 to TRBJ2-3; TRBD1 agrees at 9 bases. CDR3 size: 15 residues. With 0 bases clipped from V and 4 bases from J, the junction kept 3 bases outside the gene matches. Per the germline V gene, CDR1 is SGDLS and CDR2 is YYNGEE.

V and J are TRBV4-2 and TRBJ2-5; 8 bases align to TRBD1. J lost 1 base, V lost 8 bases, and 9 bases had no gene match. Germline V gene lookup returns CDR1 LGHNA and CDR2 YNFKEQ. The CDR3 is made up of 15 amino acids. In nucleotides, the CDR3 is TGTGCCAGCGGGGCCGGGACAGGAGTCCAAGAGACCCAGTACTTC. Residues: CASGAGTGVQETQYF.

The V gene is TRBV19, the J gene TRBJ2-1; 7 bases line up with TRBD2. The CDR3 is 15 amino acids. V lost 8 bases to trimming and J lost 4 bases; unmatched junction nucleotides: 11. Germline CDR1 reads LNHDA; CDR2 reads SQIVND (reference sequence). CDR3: CASRPRDYQYNEQFF. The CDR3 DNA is TGTGCCAGTCGCCCCCGGGACTACCAATACAATGAGCAGTTCTTC.

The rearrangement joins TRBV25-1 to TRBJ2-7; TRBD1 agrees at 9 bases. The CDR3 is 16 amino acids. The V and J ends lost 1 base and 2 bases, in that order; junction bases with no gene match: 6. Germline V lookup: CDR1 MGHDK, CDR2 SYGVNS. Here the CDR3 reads CASSELRGQGTYEQYF. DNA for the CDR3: TGTGCCAGCAGTGAATTACGAGGACAGGGGACCTACGAGCAGTACTTC.

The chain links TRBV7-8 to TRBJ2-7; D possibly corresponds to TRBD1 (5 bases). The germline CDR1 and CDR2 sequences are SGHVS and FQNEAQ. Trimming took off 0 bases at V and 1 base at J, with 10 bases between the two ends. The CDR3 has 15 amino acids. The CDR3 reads CASSLAGAQSYEQYF. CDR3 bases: TGTGCCAGCAGCTTAGCAGGGGCGCAGTCCTACGAGCAGTACTTC.

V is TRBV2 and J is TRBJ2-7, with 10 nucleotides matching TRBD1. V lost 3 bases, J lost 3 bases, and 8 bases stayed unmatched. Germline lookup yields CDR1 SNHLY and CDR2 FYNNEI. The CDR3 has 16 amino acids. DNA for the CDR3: TGTGCCAGCAGTGAGGGACAGGGGCGGAGTATCTACGAGCAGTACTTC. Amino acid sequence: CASSEGQGRSIYEQYF.